These T cell receptor beta chains were read from a single sample in a study of shared clonotypes between healthy human individuals. Sequencing was performed with immunoSEQ multiplex PCR; in TCRdb, only in-frame clones are kept and a portion is missing. The sample lists 650,000 to 800,000 clones; about 91% were seen once. Sequenced material: naive CD8+ T cells sorted from blood. All receptors derive from a man younger than 45 in good health. The conserved cysteine and the conserved F or W are not part of the CDR3 here. Each record gives: D gene, V gene, J gene, CDR3 protein. The D gene is left open where the match is weak.

d_gene: TRBD1; v_gene: TRBV27; j_gene: TRBJ2-1; CDR3aa: ASSSRTGVYNEQF
d_gene: -; v_gene: TRBV2; j_gene: TRBJ2-6; CDR3aa: ASLGLDSGANVLT
d_gene: -; v_gene: TRBV12-5; j_gene: TRBJ2-1; CDR3aa: ASGWAGVGEQF
d_gene: -; v_gene: TRBV5-1; j_gene: TRBJ2-2; CDR3aa: ASSISGELF
d_gene: -; v_gene: TRBV7-9; j_gene: TRBJ2-7; CDR3aa: ASSLGSLRVYEQY
d_gene: TRBD1; v_gene: TRBV5-1; j_gene: TRBJ1-4; CDR3aa: ASSLGQGANEKLF
d_gene: -; v_gene: TRBV6-8; j_gene: TRBJ1-4; CDR3aa: ASVRPGRNEKLF
d_gene: TRBD1; v_gene: TRBV27; j_gene: TRBJ2-7; CDR3aa: ASSMFGTGSYEQY
d_gene: TRBD2; v_gene: TRBV6-1; j_gene: TRBJ2-1; CDR3aa: ASSGEGTSGYNEQF
d_gene: -; v_gene: TRBV5-4; j_gene: TRBJ2-1; CDR3aa: ASSLEQGEF
d_gene: -; v_gene: TRBV14; j_gene: TRBJ2-3; CDR3aa: ASSQDFYTDTQY
d_gene: -; v_gene: TRBV15; j_gene: TRBJ2-5; CDR3aa: ATSRTGAIRQETQY
d_gene: -; v_gene: TRBV7-9; j_gene: TRBJ1-5; CDR3aa: ASSLVGELDGLGSQH
d_gene: -; v_gene: TRBV15; j_gene: TRBJ2-1; CDR3aa: ATGAPSYNEQF
d_gene: TRBD2; v_gene: TRBV27; j_gene: TRBJ2-1; CDR3aa: ASIRTSGSEIDEQF
d_gene: -; v_gene: TRBV5-3; j_gene: TRBJ1-1; CDR3aa: ARSRAAEAF
d_gene: -; v_gene: TRBV9; j_gene: TRBJ1-4; CDR3aa: ASSPSGSTNEKLF
d_gene: -; v_gene: TRBV10-3; j_gene: TRBJ2-3; CDR3aa: AISEGGVSALDTDTQY
d_gene: -; v_gene: TRBV2; j_gene: TRBJ2-5; CDR3aa: ASSDYMEETQY
d_gene: TRBD2; v_gene: TRBV7-3; j_gene: TRBJ2-1; CDR3aa: ASSPSGSAWNEQF
d_gene: TRBD1; v_gene: TRBV29-1; j_gene: TRBJ2-2; CDR3aa: SVGTGNTGELF
d_gene: -; v_gene: TRBV2; j_gene: TRBJ1-1; CDR3aa: ASSEGSGTEAF
d_gene: TRBD2; v_gene: TRBV7-9; j_gene: TRBJ2-1; CDR3aa: ASSSGLAGYHEQF
d_gene: -; v_gene: TRBV28; j_gene: TRBJ1-4; CDR3aa: ASSLYQGKTNEKLF
d_gene: TRBD2; v_gene: TRBV7-9; j_gene: TRBJ2-5; CDR3aa: ASSPSGQETQY
d_gene: -; v_gene: TRBV4-1; j_gene: TRBJ2-5; CDR3aa: ASSQSIAEEETQY
d_gene: -; v_gene: TRBV7-9; j_gene: TRBJ2-1; CDR3aa: ASSSTLQRSSYNEQF
d_gene: TRBD2; v_gene: TRBV4-3; j_gene: TRBJ2-1; CDR3aa: ASSHGTGTSGSHEQF
d_gene: -; v_gene: TRBV9; j_gene: TRBJ2-3; CDR3aa: ASSTFGSGSTDTQY
d_gene: -; v_gene: TRBV21-1; j_gene: TRBJ2-7; CDR3aa: ASSNGQGSYEQY
d_gene: -; v_gene: TRBV11-2; j_gene: TRBJ2-7; CDR3aa: ASSYPDRNYYEQY
d_gene: -; v_gene: TRBV28; j_gene: TRBJ2-1; CDR3aa: ASTPQLLRGPNNEQF
d_gene: TRBD2; v_gene: TRBV9; j_gene: TRBJ2-1; CDR3aa: ASSPRLAGVYNEQF
d_gene: TRBD2; v_gene: TRBV4-3; j_gene: TRBJ2-1; CDR3aa: ASSQALAGASYNEQF
d_gene: -; v_gene: TRBV30; j_gene: TRBJ2-1; CDR3aa: AWSELHYNEQF
d_gene: -; v_gene: TRBV7-9; j_gene: TRBJ1-3; CDR3aa: ASSLDSEPGNTIY
d_gene: -; v_gene: TRBV18; j_gene: TRBJ1-5; CDR3aa: ASSPNGGNNQPQH
d_gene: -; v_gene: TRBV28; j_gene: TRBJ2-1; CDR3aa: AISIGRSPYNEQF
d_gene: -; v_gene: TRBV7-2; j_gene: TRBJ2-7; CDR3aa: ASSSHRRLVEIYEQY
d_gene: -; v_gene: TRBV27; j_gene: TRBJ1-1; CDR3aa: ASRGVREAF
d_gene: -; v_gene: TRBV19; j_gene: TRBJ1-1; CDR3aa: ASRSRGSSTEAF